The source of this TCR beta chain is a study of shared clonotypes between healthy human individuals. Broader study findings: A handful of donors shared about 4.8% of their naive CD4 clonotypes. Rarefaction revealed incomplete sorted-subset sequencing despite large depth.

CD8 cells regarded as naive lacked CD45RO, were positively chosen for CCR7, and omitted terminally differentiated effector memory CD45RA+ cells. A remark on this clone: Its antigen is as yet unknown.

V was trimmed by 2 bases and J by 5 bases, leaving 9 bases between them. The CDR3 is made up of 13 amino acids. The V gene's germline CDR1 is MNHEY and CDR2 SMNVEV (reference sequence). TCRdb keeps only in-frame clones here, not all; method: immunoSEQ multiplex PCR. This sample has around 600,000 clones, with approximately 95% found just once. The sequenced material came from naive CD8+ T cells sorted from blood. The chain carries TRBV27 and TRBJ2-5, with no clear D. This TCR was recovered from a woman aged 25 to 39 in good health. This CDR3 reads CASSLARSETQYF. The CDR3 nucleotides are TGTGCCAGCAGTTTAGCCAGATCCGAGACCCAGTACTTC.